The 2 T cell receptor beta chains listed next were all sequenced from one sample in a study of blood T cell repertoires in COVID-19. Here immunoSEQ multiplex PCR was the method, and the copy in TCRdb shows in-frame clones only, minus some. The repertoire includes fewer than 250,000 clones, 82% of them detected once, and less than 9.5% sits in the top ten. The sequencing input was peripheral blood. The receptors were gathered from a woman aged 60-75 years with COVID-19, enrolled during active disease.

CDR3 nucleotides: TGCAGCGTTGACGTTTTGGGGGCGCAGGCTAACACTGAAGCTTTCTTT. Encoded protein: CSVDVLGAQANTEAFF. J is TRBJ1-1 and V is TRBV29-1; D may be TRBD1 (6 bases). Trimming stripped 3 bases from V and 2 bases from J, with 19 bases between. The CDR3 sequence is 16 residues long. Looked up from germline, CDR1 is SQVTM and CDR2 is ANQGSEA.

The V gene is TRBV7-2, the J gene TRBJ2-7, with unresolved D. The CDR3 consists of 14 residues. The V gene lost 1 base and the J gene lost 2 bases, with 9 bases spanning the gap. CDR1 is SGHTA and CDR2 is FQGNSA in the germline V gene. Here the CDR3 reads CASSLGSSTYEQYF. In DNA, the CDR3 is TGTGCCAGCAGCTTAGGGTCTAGTACCTACGAGCAGTACTTC.